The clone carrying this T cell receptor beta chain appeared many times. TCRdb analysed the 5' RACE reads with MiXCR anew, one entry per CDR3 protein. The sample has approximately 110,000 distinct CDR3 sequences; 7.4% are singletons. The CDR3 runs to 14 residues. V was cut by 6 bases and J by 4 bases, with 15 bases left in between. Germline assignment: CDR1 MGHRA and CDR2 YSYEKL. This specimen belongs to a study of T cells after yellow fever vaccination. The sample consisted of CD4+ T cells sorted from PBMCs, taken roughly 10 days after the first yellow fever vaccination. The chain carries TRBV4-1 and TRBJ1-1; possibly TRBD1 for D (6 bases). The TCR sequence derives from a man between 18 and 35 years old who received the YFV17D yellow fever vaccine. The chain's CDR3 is CASRQGLGVTEAFF. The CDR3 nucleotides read TGCGCCAGCAGACAGGGCTTGGGCGTCACTGAAGCTTTCTTT.